This T cell receptor beta chain comes out of a study of blood T cell repertoires in COVID-19. As handled by the study authors: Amplified reference gene primers provided the basis for estimating nucleated cell counts. Assay used: immunoSEQ multiplex PCR; TCRdb lists only in-frame clones, some missing. Clone size and V and J calls were adopted from that table, with D and trimming inferred from the DNA. The sample shows 200,000 to 250,000 clones, roughly 82% of them seen only once. Participants were aged roughly 18 to 90 years from more than 20 US areas. Two negative PCRs, clearance, or symptom resolution had been documented for recovered Cohort 3 donors. The sequence was obtained from a woman aged 50 to 60 who had recovered from COVID-19. The sequenced sample was PBMCs or T cells enriched from blood (not recorded which).

The CDR3 region has the DNA TGTGCCAGCAGCGCGGCCGGGACTAGCGGCCGCACAGATACGCAGTATTTT. This translates into CASSAAGTSGRTDTQYF. The chain uses TRBV9 and TRBJ2-3; 11 bases are shared with TRBD2. The CDR3 consists of 17 residues. CDR1 is SGDLS and CDR2 is YYNGEE in the germline V gene. With 3 bases clipped from V and 1 base from J, the junction kept 7 bases outside the gene matches.